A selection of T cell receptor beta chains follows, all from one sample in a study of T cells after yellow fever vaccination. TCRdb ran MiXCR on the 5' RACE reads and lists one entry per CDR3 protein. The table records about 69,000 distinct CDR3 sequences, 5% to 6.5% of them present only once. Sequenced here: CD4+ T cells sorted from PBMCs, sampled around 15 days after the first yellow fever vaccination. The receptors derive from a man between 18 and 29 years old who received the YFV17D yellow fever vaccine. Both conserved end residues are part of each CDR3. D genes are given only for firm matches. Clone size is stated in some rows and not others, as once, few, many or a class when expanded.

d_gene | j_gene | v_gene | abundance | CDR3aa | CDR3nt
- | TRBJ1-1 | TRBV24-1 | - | CATEDIEGTEAFF | TGTGCCACCGAAGACATTGAGGGGACTGAAGCTTTCTTT
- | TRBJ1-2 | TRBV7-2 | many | CASSLSGAGYGYTF | TGTGCCAGCAGCTTATCAGGGGCTGGGTATGGCTACACCTTC
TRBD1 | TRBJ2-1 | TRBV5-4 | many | CASSSPGQGNSYNEQFF | TGTGCCAGCAGCTCTCCTGGACAGGGTAATTCGTACAATGAGCAGTTCTTC
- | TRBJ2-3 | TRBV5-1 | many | CASSLYGSQDTQYF | TGCGCCAGCAGCTTGTACGGGAGTCAAGATACGCAGTATTTT
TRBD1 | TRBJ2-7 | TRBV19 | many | CASSKDRGLMYEQYF | TGTGCCAGTAGTAAAGACAGGGGGCTGATGTACGAGCAGTACTTC
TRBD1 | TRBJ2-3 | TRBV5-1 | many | CASSLVSGGSDTQYF | TGCGCCAGCAGCCTTGTATCAGGGGGCTCCGATACGCAGTATTTT
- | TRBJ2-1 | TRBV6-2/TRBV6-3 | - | CASSEGGGRYNEQFF | TGTGCCAGCAGCGAGGGCGGGGGCCGGTACAATGAGCAGTTCTTC
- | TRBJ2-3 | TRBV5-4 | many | CASSLSLSSTDTQYF | TGTGCCAGCAGTTTATCCCTTTCCAGCACAGATACGCAGTATTTT
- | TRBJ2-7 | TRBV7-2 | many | CASSRDSVVLYEQYF | TGTGCCAGCAGCCGCGACTCGGTAGTCCTCTACGAGCAGTACTTC
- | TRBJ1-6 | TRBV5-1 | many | CASSAGTISLLDSPLHF | TGCGCCAGCAGCGCGGGGACGATCTCCCTATTAGATTCACCCCTCCACTTT
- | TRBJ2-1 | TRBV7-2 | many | CASSLVVTDNNEQFF | TGTGCCAGCAGCTTAGTTGTGACAGACAACAATGAGCAGTTCTTC
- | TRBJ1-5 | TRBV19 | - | CASLGRAHQPQHF | TGTGCCAGCCTTGGACGGGCACACCAGCCCCAGCATTTT
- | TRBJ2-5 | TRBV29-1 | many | CSVENPLAETQYF | TGCAGCGTTGAGAATCCCCTAGCTGAGACCCAGTACTTC
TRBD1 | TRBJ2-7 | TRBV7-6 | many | CASSSRGRDSSYNEQYF | TGTGCCAGCAGTTCTAGGGGCCGGGACAGTTCGTATAACGAGCAGTACTTC
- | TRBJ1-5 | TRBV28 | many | CASSLLGILPRQPQHF | TGTGCCAGCAGTTTACTGGGGATACTACCGCGTCAGCCCCAGCATTTT
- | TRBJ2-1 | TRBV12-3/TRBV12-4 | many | CASRMGGSYNEQFF | TGTGCCAGCCGAATGGGCGGTTCCTACAATGAGCAGTTCTTC
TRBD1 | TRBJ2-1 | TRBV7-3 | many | CATGQGRGNEQFF | TGTGCCACCGGACAGGGAAGAGGCAATGAGCAGTTCTTC
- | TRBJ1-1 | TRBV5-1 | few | CASSLWWGNTEAFF | TGCGCCAGCAGCTTGTGGTGGGGGAACACTGAAGCTTTCTTT
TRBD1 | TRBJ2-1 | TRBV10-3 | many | CAISESDRGGNEQFF | TGTGCCATCAGTGAGTCGGACAGGGGAGGGAATGAGCAGTTCTTC
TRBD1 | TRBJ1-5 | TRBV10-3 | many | CAIGTGNQPQHF | TGTGCCATCGGGACAGGCAATCAGCCCCAGCATTTT
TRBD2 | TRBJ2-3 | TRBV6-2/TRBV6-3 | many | CATLRGGREYF | TGTGCCACCCTCCGGGGGGGCCGGGAGTATTTT
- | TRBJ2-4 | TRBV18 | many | CASSLSQGGTKNIQYF | TGTGCCAGCTCACTATCACAGGGGGGGACCAAAAACATTCAGTACTTC
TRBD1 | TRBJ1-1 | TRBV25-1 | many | CASSAWTGPNTEAFF | TGTGCCAGCAGTGCCTGGACAGGGCCCAACACTGAAGCTTTCTTT
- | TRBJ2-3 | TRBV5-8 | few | CASSAGTNLYADTQYF | TGTGCCAGCAGCGCCGGGACCAATCTTTACGCAGATACGCAGTATTTT
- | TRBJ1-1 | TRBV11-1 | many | CASSSSGTDYKAFF | TGTGCCAGCAGCTCATCGGGGACTGACTACAAAGCTTTCTTT
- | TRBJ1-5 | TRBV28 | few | CASSPPQGSGQPQHF | TGTGCCAGCAGCCCACCTCAGGGCAGCGGTCAGCCCCAGCATTTT
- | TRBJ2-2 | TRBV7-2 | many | CASSLQGFAGELFF | TGTGCCAGCAGCCTTCAGGGGTTTGCCGGGGAGCTGTTTTTT
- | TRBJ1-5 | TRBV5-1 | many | CASSLDGQPGFPQHF | TGCGCCAGCAGCTTGGATGGCCAGCCTGGTTTCCCCCAGCATTTT
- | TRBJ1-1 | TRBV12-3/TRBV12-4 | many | CASSLYPGTTEAFF | TGTGCCAGCAGTTTATACCCAGGTACCACTGAAGCTTTCTTT
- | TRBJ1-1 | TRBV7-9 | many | CASPLPLNPGPINTEAFF | TGTGCCAGTCCCTTACCCCTCAACCCGGGACCGATAAACACTGAAGCTTTCTTT
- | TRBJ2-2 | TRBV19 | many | CASSRGDRTTGELFF | TGTGCCAGTAGTAGAGGGGATAGGACCACCGGGGAGCTGTTTTTT
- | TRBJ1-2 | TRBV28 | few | CASSYRDLYGYTF | TGTGCCAGCAGTTACCGGGACCTTTATGGCTACACCTTC
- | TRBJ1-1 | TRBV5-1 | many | CASSFPGGNTEAFF | TGCGCCAGCAGCTTCCCAGGAGGGAACACTGAAGCTTTCTTT
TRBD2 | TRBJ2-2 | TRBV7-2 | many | CASSRTSGGNTGELFF | TGTGCCAGCAGCCGTACTAGCGGGGGGAACACCGGGGAGCTGTTTTTT
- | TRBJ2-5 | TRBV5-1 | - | CASSWGLIQETQYF | TGCGCCAGCAGCTGGGGACTGATCCAAGAGACCCAGTACTTC
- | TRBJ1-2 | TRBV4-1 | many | CASSPEGPRGVEGYTF | TGCGCCAGCAGCCCCGAGGGACCCAGGGGAGTTGAAGGCTACACCTTC
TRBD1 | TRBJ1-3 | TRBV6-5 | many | CASSLQGFSGNTIYF | TGTGCCAGCAGTCTACAGGGGTTCTCTGGAAACACCATATATTTT